The clone carrying this T cell receptor beta chain was counted between two and nine times. Construction of the TCR beta libraries employed iRepertoire HTBI primers in conjunction with Arm-PCR of CDR3 regions. TCRdb recomputed calls from the multiplex PCR reads with MiXCR, one row per CDR3 protein. The repertoire consists of around 500,000 distinct CDR3 sequences, with roughly 20% occurring once and the leading ten covering about 8.3%. These data come from a study of regulatory T cells in long-lasting Graves disease. Time point denoted: persistent/refractory GD, antithyroid drugs over 5 years with positive TRAb. PBMCs provided the RNA from which the TCR library was made. The length of the CDR3 is 15 residues. Germline V gives CDR1 SEHNR, CDR2 FQNEAQ (reference sequence). Trimming shortened V by 5 bases and J by 7 bases, and 15 bases separated the two germline ends.

The receptor's source is a female donor with Graves disease. Here the sequenced sample was peripheral blood mononuclear cells (PBMCs), taken when the disease was refractory, from a patient treated with antithyroid drugs. The rearrangement links TRBV7-9 to TRBJ1-6; TRBD1 is a possible D gene (6 bases). The CDR3 protein is CASSLYREYNSPLHF. The DNA of the CDR3 is TGTGCCAGCAGCCTGTACAGGGAGTACAATTCACCCCTCCACTTT.